The text below deals with one TCR beta chain. Its specific antigen is unknown. Base qualities are missing; no much larger clone stands one base away. The data are from a study of beta chain features in type 1 diabetes (dated by TCRdb to the late 2010s). Some background on the complete study: Patients and healthy donors did not differ in mean age, gender distribution, total cell number or subset yield. In the study, TCRB repertoires of sorted circulating CD4+ T cell subsets from recently diagnosed type 1 diabetes patients were compared with those of matched healthy donors. Across all samples, approximately 98,000,000 sorted cells were examined, and cell number per subset correlated strongly with RNA yield. Whereas all 30 or so donors provided naive and central memory subsets, regulatory and stem cell-like memory subsets were isolated from just 8 patients and roughly 8 healthy donors.

From each donor, a single peripheral blood sample of 100 to 150 mL on average was drawn into heparinised tubes. Naive, central memory, regulatory and stem cell-like memory CD4+ T cells were sorted on a BD FACSAria II using a panel including CD45RO, CCR7, CD25, CD127, CD95 and CD27. Every sorted population had a purity above 95%. PBMCs were isolated immediately by Lymphoprep density gradient centrifugation and stained directly without culture. Samples were stained and sorted in pairs, with one healthy donor and one patient per experiment, so that batch effects were minimized. The entire amount of isolated RNA was reverse transcribed using the High Capacity cDNA Reverse Transcription Kit, so the sequenced TCRB transcripts were expressed ones. Deep immunoSEQ sequencing was performed on naive, central memory and regulatory T cell samples, with an average of about 4 million total reads per sample. Sorted cells were lysed in RLT buffer and RNA was extracted with DNase-treated RNeasy Micro or Mini kits, depending on cell number. To prevent cross-contamination, each cell subset was processed individually, whereas patient and healthy donor samples were processed jointly. The immunoSEQ multiplex PCR was used to amplify TCRB sequences from cDNA, yielding 87-bp fragments that span the CDR3 region. The amplicons were sequenced using the Illumina HiSeq platform. The authors' analysis ran thus. Synthetic template baselines were used to correct PCR bias computationally, reads within Hamming distance 2 were collapsed together, and singletons that could not be merged were discarded. Reads were aligned against IMGT to assign V, D and J genes, CDR3 length and insertions or deletions at six rearrangement sites. Clonotype counts were normalized to sorted cell number within each subset before computing true diversity and Gini coefficients with the tcR R package. Repertoire sharing was quantified using the overlap coefficient calculated on TCRB nucleotide sequences. Out-of-frame TCRB sequences from naive cells were analyzed to stand in for the pre-selection repertoire. TCRdb's version of the immuneACCESS table is confined to in-frame rearrangements and falls short of the full clone set. An unresolved V gene accounts for under half of the shortfall where checked; the remainder is of unknown origin. That table gives V, J and clone size, and the DNA gave D and trimming. For this sample there are under 250,000 clones; 13% to 15% appear just once. The top ten hold around 0.03% of the sample.

Overall study outcomes, separate from this receptor: Naive, central memory and regulatory TCRB repertoires appeared to be more alike among patients than among healthy donors. Sequencing cDNA rather than genomic DNA could over-represent highly expressing activated cells, although activation and CD3 levels did not differ between groups. Only small numbers of individuals were included in the HLA sub-analyses, which left unresolved whether HLA type had any influence on TCRB rearrangement. At VDJ recombination sites, type 1 diabetes patients had fewer insertions and more deleted nucleotides, which implies abnormalities in thymic rearrangement. A moderate but significant shortening of TCRB CDR3 length was observed in type 1 diabetes patients in all four CD4+ subsets. Shorter templates might be favored by PCR, yet because patient and control samples were amplified and corrected together, any such skew would affect both groups equally.

Based on the germline V gene, the CDR1 and CDR2 sequences are SGDLS and YYNGEE. The germline V end is reduced by 4 bases and the J end by 13 bases; junction bases left unmatched: 12. Reading from cysteine to phenylalanine, the CDR3 counts 15 amino acids. Only the CDR3 portion is preserved as DNA: 45 bases, with reading frame beginning at the first base. The sample taken for sequencing was naive CD4+ T cells from blood. The sample's cell subset or site label, decoded: true naive CD4+ T cells. The chain links TRBV9 with TRBJ1-6, with 9 middle bases fitting TRBD1. The receptor was derived from a woman aged 40-49 years in good health. Here is the DNA: TGTGCCAGCAGCACTACCGGGACAGGGAGGTTTCCCCTCCACTTT. Translated, it reads CASSTTGTGRFPLHF.